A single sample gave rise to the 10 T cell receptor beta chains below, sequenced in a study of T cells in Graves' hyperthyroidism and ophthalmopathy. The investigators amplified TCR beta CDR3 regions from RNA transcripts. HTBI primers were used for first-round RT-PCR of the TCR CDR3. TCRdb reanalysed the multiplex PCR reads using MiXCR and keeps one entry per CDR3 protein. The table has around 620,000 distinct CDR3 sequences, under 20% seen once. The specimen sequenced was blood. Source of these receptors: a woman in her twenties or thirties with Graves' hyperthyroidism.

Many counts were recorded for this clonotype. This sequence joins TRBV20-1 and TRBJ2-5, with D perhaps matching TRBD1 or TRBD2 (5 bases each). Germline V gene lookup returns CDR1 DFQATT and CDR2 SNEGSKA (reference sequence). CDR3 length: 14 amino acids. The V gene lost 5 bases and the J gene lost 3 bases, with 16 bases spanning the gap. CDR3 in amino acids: CSAEGPTGKETQYF. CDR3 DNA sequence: TGCAGTGCTGAGGGACCGACGGGGAAAGAGACCCAGTACTTC.

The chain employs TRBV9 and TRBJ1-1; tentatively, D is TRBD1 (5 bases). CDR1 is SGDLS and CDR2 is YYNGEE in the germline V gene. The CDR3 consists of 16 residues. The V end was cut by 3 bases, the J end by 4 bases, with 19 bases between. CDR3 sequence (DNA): TGTGCCAGCAGCGCTGGCAGGGACTTGATCATCACTGAAGCTTTCTTT. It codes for CASSAGRDLIITEAFF.

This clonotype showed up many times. DNA of the CDR3: TGTGCCAGCTCACCGAGGCTAGCGGAACAAGAGACCCAGTACTTC. It translates to CASSPRLAEQETQYF. The chain is built from TRBV18 and TRBJ2-5; 7 positions agree with TRBD2. Germline lookup yields CDR1 KGHSH and CDR2 LQKENI. The length of the CDR3 is 15 residues. V trimming: 3 bases; J trimming: 2 bases; junction bases outside the gene matches: 6.

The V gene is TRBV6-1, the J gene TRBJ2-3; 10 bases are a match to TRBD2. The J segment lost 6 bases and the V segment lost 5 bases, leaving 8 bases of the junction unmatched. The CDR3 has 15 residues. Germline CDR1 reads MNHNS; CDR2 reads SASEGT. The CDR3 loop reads CASSSNPAGGDTQYF. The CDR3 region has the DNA TGTGCCAGCAGTTCCAATCCAGCGGGAGGGGATACGCAGTATTTT.

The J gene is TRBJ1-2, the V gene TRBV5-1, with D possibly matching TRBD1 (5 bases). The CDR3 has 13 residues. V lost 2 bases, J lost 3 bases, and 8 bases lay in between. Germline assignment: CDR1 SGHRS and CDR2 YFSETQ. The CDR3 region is CASSFMTDYGYTF. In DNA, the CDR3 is TGCGCCAGCAGCTTTATGACAGACTATGGCTACACCTTC. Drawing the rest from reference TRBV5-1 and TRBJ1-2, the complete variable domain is KAGVTQTPRYLIKTRGQQVTLSCSPISGHRSVSWYQQTPGQGLQFLFEYFSETQRNKGNFPGRFSGRQFSNSRSEMNVSTLELGDSALYLCASSFMTDYGYTFGSGTRLTVV.

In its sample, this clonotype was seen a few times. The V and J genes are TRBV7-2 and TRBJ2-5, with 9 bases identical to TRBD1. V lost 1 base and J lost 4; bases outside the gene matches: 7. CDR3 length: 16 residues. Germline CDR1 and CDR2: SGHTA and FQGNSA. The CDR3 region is CASSLGGQGGSETQYF. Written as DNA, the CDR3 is TGTGCCAGCAGCTTAGGGGGACAGGGCGGTTCAGAGACCCAGTACTTC.

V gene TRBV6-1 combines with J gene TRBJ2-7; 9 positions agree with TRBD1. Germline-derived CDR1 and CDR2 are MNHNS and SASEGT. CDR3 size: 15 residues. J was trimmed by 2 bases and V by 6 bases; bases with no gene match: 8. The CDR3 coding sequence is TGTGCCAGCAGGGAACAGGGGGCGCATCCCTACGAGCAGTACTTC. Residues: CASREQGAHPYEQYF.

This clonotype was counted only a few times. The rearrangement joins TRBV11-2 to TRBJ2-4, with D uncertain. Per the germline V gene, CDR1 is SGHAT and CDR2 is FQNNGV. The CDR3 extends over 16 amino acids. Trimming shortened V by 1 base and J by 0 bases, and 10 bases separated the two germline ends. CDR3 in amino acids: CASSLVPRIAKNIQYF. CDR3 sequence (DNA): TGTGCCAGCAGCTTAGTCCCCCGGATAGCCAAAAACATTCAGTACTTC.

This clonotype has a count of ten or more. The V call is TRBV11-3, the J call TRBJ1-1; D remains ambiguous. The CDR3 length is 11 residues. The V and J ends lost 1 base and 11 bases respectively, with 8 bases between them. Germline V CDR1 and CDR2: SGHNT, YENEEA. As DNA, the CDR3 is TGTGCCAGCAGCTTAGGGAGGCGCGCTTTCTTT. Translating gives CASSLGRRAFF.

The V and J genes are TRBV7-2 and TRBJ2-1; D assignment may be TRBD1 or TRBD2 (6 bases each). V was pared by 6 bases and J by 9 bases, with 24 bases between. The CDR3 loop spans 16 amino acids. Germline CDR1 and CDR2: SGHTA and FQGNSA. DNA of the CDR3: TGTGCCAGCAGTCATACAGGGACTGGGCTTAGGGGTGAGCAGTTCTTC. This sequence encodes CASSHTGTGLRGEQFF.